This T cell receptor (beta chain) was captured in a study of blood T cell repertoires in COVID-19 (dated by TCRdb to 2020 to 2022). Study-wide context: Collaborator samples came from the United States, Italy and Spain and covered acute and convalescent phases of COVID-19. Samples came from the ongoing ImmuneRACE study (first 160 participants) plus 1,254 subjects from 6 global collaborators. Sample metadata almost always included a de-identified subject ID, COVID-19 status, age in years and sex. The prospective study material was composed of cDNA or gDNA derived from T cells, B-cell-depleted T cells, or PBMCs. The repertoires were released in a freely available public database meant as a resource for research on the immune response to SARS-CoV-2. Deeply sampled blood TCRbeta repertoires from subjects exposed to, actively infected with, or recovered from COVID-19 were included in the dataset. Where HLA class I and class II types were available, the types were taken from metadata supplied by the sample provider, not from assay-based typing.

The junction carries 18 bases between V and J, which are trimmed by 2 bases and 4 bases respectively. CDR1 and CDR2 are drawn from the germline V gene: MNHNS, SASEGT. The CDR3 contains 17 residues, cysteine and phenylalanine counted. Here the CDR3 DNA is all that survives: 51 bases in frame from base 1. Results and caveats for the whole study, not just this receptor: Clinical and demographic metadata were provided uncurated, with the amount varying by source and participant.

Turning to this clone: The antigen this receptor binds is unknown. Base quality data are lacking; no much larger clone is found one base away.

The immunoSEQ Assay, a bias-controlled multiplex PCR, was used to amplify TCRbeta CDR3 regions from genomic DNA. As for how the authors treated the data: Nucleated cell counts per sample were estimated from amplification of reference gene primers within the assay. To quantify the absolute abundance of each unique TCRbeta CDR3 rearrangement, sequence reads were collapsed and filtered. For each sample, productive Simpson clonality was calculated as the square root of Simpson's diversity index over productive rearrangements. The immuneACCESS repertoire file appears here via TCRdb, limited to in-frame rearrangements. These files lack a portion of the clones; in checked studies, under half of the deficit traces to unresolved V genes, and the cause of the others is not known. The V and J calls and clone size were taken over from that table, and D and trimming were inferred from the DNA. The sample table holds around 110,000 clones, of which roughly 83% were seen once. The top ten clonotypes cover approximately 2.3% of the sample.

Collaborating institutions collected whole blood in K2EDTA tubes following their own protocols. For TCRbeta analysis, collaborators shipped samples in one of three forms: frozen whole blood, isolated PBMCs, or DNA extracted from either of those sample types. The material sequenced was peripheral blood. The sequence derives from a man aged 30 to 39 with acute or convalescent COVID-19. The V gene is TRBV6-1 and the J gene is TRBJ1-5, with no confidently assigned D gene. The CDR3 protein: CASSELAGPSLNQPQHF. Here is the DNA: TGTGCCAGCAGTGAATTAGCGGGCCCAAGCCTGAATCAGCCCCAGCATTTT.